A selection of T cell receptor beta chains follows, all from one sample in a study of OX40 agonist ivuxolimab in advanced cancers. The table came from immunoSEQ multiplex PCR; TCRdb's copy has only in-frame clones and leaves some out. Found here are 78,000 or so clones, about 92% of them singletons; the top ten hold roughly 10%. The specimen comprised CD4+ or CD8+ T cells sorted from blood, sampled in a trial of the OX40 agonist ivuxolimab. These receptor sequences come from an adult with an advanced solid tumor such as melanoma, head and neck, liver or kidney cancer. Both conserved end residues are part of each CDR3. Fields, in order: D gene, clone size, V gene, J gene, CDR3 protein, CDR3 DNA. A D gene is named only where the DNA matches it firmly. Clone size is stated in some rows and not others, as once, few, many or a class when expanded.

>TRBD1|NA|TRBV19|TRBJ1-2
CASSPGQGARGYTF
TGTGCCAGTAGTCCAGGACAGGGGGCACGTGGCTACACCTTC
>NA|NA|TRBV6-5|TRBJ2-7
CASSPRDSVSYEQYF
TGTGCCAGCAGTCCCCGGGACTCTGTCTCCTACGAGCAGTACTTC
>NA|NA|TRBV19|TRBJ1-5
CASSIAHSNQPQHF
TGTGCCAGTAGTATAGCCCACAGCAATCAGCCCCAGCATTTT
>TRBD2|NA|TRBV6-1|TRBJ2-1
CASRAGTSGYNEQFF
TGTGCCAGCAGAGCCGGGACTAGCGGGTACAATGAGCAGTTCTTC
>TRBD2|NA|TRBV4-3|TRBJ2-7
CASSQDNGGLAGEQYF
TGCGCCAGCAGCCAAGATAATGGTGGCCTAGCGGGGGAGCAGTACTTC
>NA|NA|TRBV4-1|TRBJ2-7
CASSQVGSGAPYEQYF
TGCGCCAGCAGCCAAGTCGGATCAGGGGCACCCTACGAGCAGTACTTC
>TRBD1|NA|TRBV10-3|TRBJ1-1
CAISPIADRGVNTEAFF
TGTGCCATCAGTCCTATCGCCGACAGGGGAGTTAACACTGAAGCTTTCTTT
>NA|once|TRBV9|TRBJ1-2
CASSVDRVQDRGYTF
TGTGCCAGCAGCGTAGATCGGGTACAGGACCGGGGCTACACCTTC
>NA|NA|TRBV4-1|TRBJ2-7
CASSEGLSYEQYF
TGCGCCAGCAGCGAGGGTCTCTCCTACGAGCAGTACTTC
>TRBD1|NA|TRBV7-9|TRBJ1-1
CASSYRDRGDTEAFF
TGTGCCAGCAGTTATCGGGACAGGGGAGACACTGAAGCTTTCTTT
>NA|NA|TRBV10-2|TRBJ2-1
CASRQGNEQFF
TGCGCCAGCAGGCAGGGAAACGAGCAGTTCTTC
>NA|NA|TRBV2|TRBJ2-1
CASSPRRGYSYNEQFF
TGTGCCAGCAGTCCCCGGCGGGGTTACTCCTACAATGAGCAGTTCTTC
>TRBD2|NA|TRBV6-4|TRBJ2-1
CASSDEVGLAGLSEQFF
TGTGCCAGCAGTGACGAGGTCGGACTAGCGGGGCTAAGTGAGCAGTTCTTC
>TRBD2|NA|TRBV27|TRBJ2-1
CASSYVTSYYNEQFF
TGTGCCAGCAGTTACGTGACTAGCTACTACAATGAGCAGTTCTTC
>NA|NA|TRBV25-1|TRBJ2-7
CASSVTQNEQYF
TGTGCCAGCAGTGTCACCCAAAACGAGCAGTACTTC
>NA|NA|TRBV6-5|TRBJ2-7
CASSTGYSYEQYF
TGTGCCAGCAGCACAGGGTATAGCTACGAGCAGTACTTC
>NA|NA|TRBV20-1|TRBJ1-1
CSASESTEAFF
TGCAGTGCTAGCGAATCCACTGAAGCTTTCTTT
>NA|NA|TRBV6-1|TRBJ1-5
CASSEAGGTSNQPQHF
TGTGCCAGCAGTGAAGCAGGAGGAACTTCCAATCAGCCCCAGCATTTT
>NA|NA|TRBV19|TRBJ2-7
CASSPGPSYEQYF
TGTGCCAGTAGCCCGGGACCGAGCTACGAGCAGTACTTC
>NA|NA|TRBV6-5|TRBJ1-1
CATYRRTENTEAFF
TGTGCCACCTATCGAAGGACAGAGAACACTGAAGCTTTCTTT
>NA|NA|TRBV30|TRBJ2-7
CAWTTGPGYEQYF
TGTGCCTGGACCACTGGACCGGGCTACGAGCAGTACTTC
>NA|NA|TRBV9|TRBJ1-5
CASSVDDSSNQPQHF
TGTGCCAGCAGCGTAGATGACAGTAGCAATCAGCCCCAGCATTTT
>NA|NA|TRBV7-9|TRBJ2-3
CASQIRTDTQYF
TGTGCCAGCCAAATTCGGACAGATACGCAGTATTTT
>NA|NA|TRBV27|TRBJ2-7
CASSPDGGHEQYF
TGTGCCAGCAGTCCGGACGGAGGACACGAGCAGTACTTC
>NA|NA|TRBV13|TRBJ2-7
CASRWNRNYEQYF
TGTGCCAGCAGGTGGAACAGAAACTACGAGCAGTACTTC
>TRBD2|NA|TRBV5-4|TRBJ2-3
CASSSGTINTDTQYF
TGTGCCAGCAGCTCCGGGACTATTAACACAGATACGCAGTATTTT
>NA|NA|TRBV27|TRBJ1-1
CASSLWPVRGWNTEAFF
TGTGCCAGCAGTTTATGGCCGGTACGGGGGTGGAACACTGAAGCTTTCTTT
>TRBD1|NA|TRBV11-2|TRBJ1-5
CASSPGGGQPQHF
TGTGCCAGCAGCCCAGGGGGAGGTCAGCCCCAGCATTTT
>NA|NA|TRBV29-1|TRBJ1-1
CSVPGPGAVEAFF
TGCAGCGTGCCGGGACCCGGGGCTGTTGAAGCTTTCTTT
>TRBD1|NA|TRBV9|TRBJ2-7
CASSVGDRGTYEQYF
TGTGCCAGCAGCGTCGGAGACAGGGGGACCTACGAGCAGTACTTC
>NA|NA|TRBV5-1|TRBJ2-7
CASSHELQAYRQYF
TGCGCCAGCAGCCATGAACTACAGGCGTACCGGCAGTACTTC
>NA|NA|TRBV6-5|TRBJ2-2
CASSYRGPGELFF
TGTGCCAGCAGTTACCGGGGACCTGGGGAGCTGTTTTTT
>NA|NA|TRBV6-1|TRBJ1-2
CASSAGAYGYTF
TGTGCCAGCAGCGCAGGTGCTTATGGCTACACCTTC
>NA|NA|TRBV28|TRBJ1-2
CASSPSWTGYGYTF
TGTGCCAGCAGTCCCTCCTGGACTGGCTATGGCTACACCTTC
>TRBD1|once|TRBV7-7|TRBJ2-1
CASSYGTGLVDEQFF
TGTGCTAGCAGCTATGGGACAGGGTTAGTTGATGAGCAGTTCTTC
>NA|NA|TRBV4-1|TRBJ1-4
CASSRVGEKLFF
TGCGCCAGCAGCCGAGTTGGGGAAAAACTGTTTTTT
>NA|NA|TRBV6-6|TRBJ2-2
CASSSNTGELFF
TGTGCCAGCAGTTCGAACACCGGGGAGCTGTTTTTT
>NA|many|TRBV2|TRBJ2-7
CASSEAVGREQYF
TGTGCCAGCAGTGAAGCGGTCGGCCGAGAGCAGTACTTC
>TRBD1|NA|TRBV13|TRBJ1-5
CASSLGRGELQPQHF
TGTGCCAGCAGCTTAGGCAGGGGGGAACTGCAGCCCCAGCATTTT
>NA|NA|TRBV9|TRBJ2-1
CASSVVGGEYNEQFF
TGTGCCAGCAGCGTAGTAGGGGGGGAGTACAATGAGCAGTTCTTC
>TRBD1|NA|TRBV10-3|TRBJ1-1
CAISDDRGTEAFF
TGTGCCATCAGTGACGACAGGGGGACTGAAGCTTTCTTT
>NA|NA|TRBV9|TRBJ1-4
CASSVSTNEKLFF
TGTGCCAGCAGCGTGTCTACTAATGAAAAACTGTTTTTT
>TRBD1|NA|TRBV5-1|TRBJ1-1
CASSLVGTGDTEAFF
TGCGCCAGCAGCTTGGTAGGGACAGGGGACACTGAAGCTTTCTTT
>NA|NA|TRBV7-9|TRBJ2-3
CASSHGEGSPDTQYF
TGTGCCAGCAGCCACGGAGAGGGCTCCCCAGATACGCAGTATTTT
>TRBD2|NA|TRBV5-6|TRBJ2-7
CASSPGTSGGHYEQYF
TGTGCCAGCAGTCCCGGGACTAGCGGGGGGCACTACGAGCAGTACTTC
>NA|NA|TRBV6-5|TRBJ1-2
CASSYPRGGGDYGYTF
TGTGCCAGCAGTTACCCCCGGGGAGGAGGGGACTATGGCTACACCTTC
>TRBD2|few|TRBV7-9|TRBJ2-1
CASSSGLAGGSNEQFF
TGTGCCAGCAGCTCGGGACTAGCGGGGGGCAGCAATGAGCAGTTCTTC
>NA|NA|TRBV9|TRBJ2-7
CASSVGVSGYEQYF
TGTGCCAGCAGCGTAGGGGTGTCGGGATACGAGCAGTACTTC
>TRBD1|NA|TRBV6-5|TRBJ2-7
CASSLSGQGYHEQYF
TGTGCCAGCAGTTTATCGGGACAGGGGTACCACGAGCAGTACTTC
>TRBD1|NA|TRBV10-2|TRBJ2-7
CASSSGGIDYEQYF
TGCGCCAGCAGTTCAGGGGGTATAGACTACGAGCAGTACTTC
>NA|NA|TRBV4-1|TRBJ1-5
CASSQDGKGANQPQHF
TGCGCCAGCAGCCAAGATGGTAAGGGAGCTAATCAGCCCCAGCATTTT
>NA|NA|TRBV2|TRBJ2-7
CASSEGTSGAYEQYF
TGTGCCAGCAGCGAAGGGACGTCGGGGGCCTACGAGCAGTACTTC
>TRBD1|NA|TRBV6-1|TRBJ2-7
CASSEPGQGWEQYF
TGTGCCAGCAGTGAGCCGGGACAGGGGTGGGAGCAGTACTTC
>NA|NA|TRBV7-9|TRBJ2-5
CASSHSGLGQETQYF
TGTGCCAGCAGCCATTCTGGTCTCGGACAAGAGACCCAGTACTTC